A selection of T cell receptor beta chains follows, all from one sample in a study of OX40 agonist ivuxolimab in advanced cancers. Only in-frame clones appear in the TCRdb table, and some are missing; sequencing was by immunoSEQ multiplex PCR. The profile covers about 82,000 clones, with roughly 90% appearing a single time and 0.3% to 0.4% taken by the ten largest. The starting material was CD4+ or CD8+ T cells sorted from blood, obtained in a trial of the OX40 agonist ivuxolimab. These TCRs come from an adult with an advanced solid tumor such as melanoma, head and neck, liver or kidney cancer. The CDR3 runs from the conserved cysteine through the conserved F or W. The D gene is left open where the match is weak. Some rows have no size entry. The others give once, few or many, or a class for an expanded clone.

clone_size: NA; v_call: TRBV7-2; d_call: TRBD2; j_call: TRBJ2-1; cdr3_aa: CASSLGGLAGRDEQFF; cdr3_nt: TGTGCCAGCAGCTTAGGCGGACTAGCGGGAAGGGATGAGCAGTTCTTC
clone_size: NA; v_call: TRBV2; d_call: TRBD2; j_call: TRBJ2-5; cdr3_aa: CASSEGSGGGGTQYF; cdr3_nt: TGTGCCAGCAGTGAGGGTAGCGGGGGGGGCGGGACCCAGTACTTC
clone_size: NA; v_call: TRBV28; d_call: NA; j_call: TRBJ1-2; cdr3_aa: CASSSVPGYTF; cdr3_nt: TGTGCCAGCAGTTCTGTCCCCGGCTACACCTTC
clone_size: NA; v_call: TRBV6-5; d_call: NA; j_call: TRBJ2-7; cdr3_aa: CASSYLPTGSGEQYF; cdr3_nt: TGTGCCAGCAGTTACCTCCCGACAGGTTCGGGGGAGCAGTACTTC
clone_size: NA; v_call: TRBV21-1; d_call: NA; j_call: TRBJ2-7; cdr3_aa: CASKRPGRSEQYF; cdr3_nt: TGTGCCAGCAAGAGACCCGGGCGCAGCGAGCAGTACTTC
clone_size: NA; v_call: TRBV7-2; d_call: NA; j_call: TRBJ1-2; cdr3_aa: CASSQDGIYGYTF; cdr3_nt: TGTGCCAGCAGCCAGGACGGAATCTATGGCTACACCTTC
clone_size: NA; v_call: TRBV10-3; d_call: NA; j_call: TRBJ1-2; cdr3_aa: CAISELEGGYGYTF; cdr3_nt: TGTGCCATCAGTGAGTTAGAGGGGGGGTATGGCTACACCTTC
clone_size: NA; v_call: TRBV12-5; d_call: NA; j_call: TRBJ2-1; cdr3_aa: CASGLLPNYNEQFF; cdr3_nt: TGTGCTAGTGGTTTGTTGCCCAATTACAATGAGCAGTTCTTC
clone_size: NA; v_call: TRBV19; d_call: NA; j_call: TRBJ1-5; cdr3_aa: CASSTVVINQPQHF; cdr3_nt: TGTGCCAGTAGTACCGTCGTCATTAATCAGCCCCAGCATTTT
clone_size: NA; v_call: TRBV11-2; d_call: NA; j_call: TRBJ1-1; cdr3_aa: CASSLGGNTEAFF; cdr3_nt: TGTGCCAGCAGCTTAGGGGGGAACACTGAAGCTTTCTTT
clone_size: NA; v_call: TRBV4-3; d_call: NA; j_call: TRBJ1-2; cdr3_aa: CASSYTPSNYGYTF; cdr3_nt: TGCGCCAGCAGCTATACCCCCTCTAACTATGGCTACACCTTC
clone_size: NA; v_call: TRBV5-4; d_call: NA; j_call: TRBJ2-1; cdr3_aa: CASSFKGGQMSSYNEQFF; cdr3_nt: TGTGCCAGCAGCTTTAAAGGTGGACAGATGAGCTCCTACAATGAGCAGTTCTTC
clone_size: NA; v_call: TRBV7-6; d_call: NA; j_call: TRBJ2-1; cdr3_aa: CASSLAGGSAYNEQFF; cdr3_nt: TGTGCCAGCAGCTTAGCAGGGGGTTCCGCCTACAATGAGCAGTTCTTC
clone_size: NA; v_call: TRBV11-1; d_call: NA; j_call: TRBJ1-6; cdr3_aa: CASSILGVDSPLHF; cdr3_nt: TGTGCCAGCAGTATCCTGGGGGTGGATTCACCCCTCCACTTT
clone_size: NA; v_call: TRBV19; d_call: NA; j_call: TRBJ1-3; cdr3_aa: CASSIGEGLTIYF; cdr3_nt: TGTGCCAGTAGTATCGGAGAGGGATTGACCATATATTTT
clone_size: NA; v_call: TRBV7-9; d_call: TRBD2; j_call: TRBJ2-2; cdr3_aa: CASSGRAGGNGELFF; cdr3_nt: TGTGCCAGCTCGGGGAGAGCGGGAGGAAACGGGGAGCTGTTTTTT
clone_size: NA; v_call: TRBV28; d_call: NA; j_call: TRBJ1-5; cdr3_aa: CASKVMANSGSQPQHF; cdr3_nt: TGTGCCAGCAAAGTGATGGCCAATTCGGGGAGTCAGCCCCAGCATTTT
clone_size: NA; v_call: TRBV10-3; d_call: NA; j_call: TRBJ2-1; cdr3_aa: CAISESGNSYNEQFF; cdr3_nt: TGTGCCATCAGTGAGTCGGGGAACTCCTACAATGAGCAGTTCTTC
clone_size: NA; v_call: TRBV19; d_call: TRBD1; j_call: TRBJ2-2; cdr3_aa: CASTRGTGGGELFF; cdr3_nt: TGTGCCAGTACCCGCGGGACAGGGGGTGGGGAGCTGTTTTTT
clone_size: NA; v_call: TRBV30; d_call: TRBD1; j_call: TRBJ2-7; cdr3_aa: CAWGRSTGGDEQYF; cdr3_nt: TGTGCCTGGGGAAGGTCAACAGGGGGCGACGAGCAGTACTTC
clone_size: NA; v_call: TRBV19; d_call: TRBD1; j_call: TRBJ2-7; cdr3_aa: CASSRTGGAEYEQYF; cdr3_nt: TGTGCCAGTAGCCGGACAGGGGGCGCGGAATACGAGCAGTACTTC
clone_size: once; v_call: TRBV18; d_call: NA; j_call: TRBJ2-6; cdr3_aa: CASSRRTGDNSGANVLTF; cdr3_nt: TGTGCCAGCTCACGCCGCACGGGGGACAACTCTGGGGCCAACGTCCTGACTTTC
clone_size: once; v_call: TRBV28; d_call: TRBD1; j_call: TRBJ2-2; cdr3_aa: CASLQGAGTGELFF; cdr3_nt: TGTGCCAGCCTCCAGGGGGCAGGGACCGGGGAGCTGTTTTTT
clone_size: NA; v_call: TRBV19; d_call: NA; j_call: TRBJ2-7; cdr3_aa: CASSISLTYEQYF; cdr3_nt: TGTGCCAGTAGTATTAGTCTCACCTACGAGCAGTACTTC
clone_size: NA; v_call: TRBV19; d_call: NA; j_call: TRBJ1-5; cdr3_aa: CASSIVSSNQPQHF; cdr3_nt: TGTGCCAGTAGTATAGTAAGTAGCAATCAGCCCCAGCATTTT
clone_size: NA; v_call: TRBV5-1; d_call: NA; j_call: TRBJ2-3; cdr3_aa: CASSKTDTQYF; cdr3_nt: TGCGCCAGCAGCAAAACGGATACGCAGTATTTT
clone_size: NA; v_call: TRBV30; d_call: NA; j_call: TRBJ2-3; cdr3_aa: CAWSLNTDTQYF; cdr3_nt: TGTGCCTGGAGTCTCAACACAGATACGCAGTATTTT
clone_size: NA; v_call: TRBV15; d_call: NA; j_call: TRBJ2-7; cdr3_aa: CATSREKDSSYEQYF; cdr3_nt: TGTGCCACCAGCAGAGAGAAGGACAGCTCCTACGAGCAGTACTTC
clone_size: NA; v_call: TRBV18; d_call: TRBD2; j_call: TRBJ2-2; cdr3_aa: CASSRLAVYDTGELFF; cdr3_nt: TGTGCCAGCTCCCGACTAGCGGTATATGACACCGGGGAGCTGTTTTTT
clone_size: NA; v_call: TRBV7-8; d_call: NA; j_call: TRBJ2-1; cdr3_aa: CASSLASSPYNEQFF; cdr3_nt: TGTGCCAGCAGCTTAGCGTCGTCCCCTTACAATGAGCAGTTCTTC
clone_size: NA; v_call: TRBV7-9; d_call: NA; j_call: TRBJ1-2; cdr3_aa: CASSLLEGLDGYTF; cdr3_nt: TGTGCCAGCAGCTTGTTGGAGGGGTTAGACGGCTACACCTTC
clone_size: NA; v_call: TRBV11-3; d_call: NA; j_call: TRBJ1-1; cdr3_aa: CASSLGTTTEAFF; cdr3_nt: TGTGCCAGCAGCCTCGGGACAACCACTGAAGCTTTCTTT
clone_size: NA; v_call: TRBV5-1; d_call: NA; j_call: TRBJ2-3; cdr3_aa: CASSLVQPTTDTQYF; cdr3_nt: TGCGCCAGCAGCTTGGTACAGCCTACCACAGATACGCAGTATTTT
clone_size: NA; v_call: TRBV6-1; d_call: TRBD2; j_call: TRBJ2-3; cdr3_aa: CASRETSGSPTDTQYF; cdr3_nt: TGTGCCAGCAGAGAAACTAGCGGGAGCCCCACAGATACGCAGTATTTT
clone_size: NA; v_call: TRBV7-9; d_call: NA; j_call: TRBJ2-5; cdr3_aa: CASSLAGGGETQYF; cdr3_nt: TGTGCCAGCAGCTTAGCTGGTGGCGGGGAGACCCAGTACTTC
clone_size: once; v_call: TRBV6-5; d_call: NA; j_call: TRBJ1-2; cdr3_aa: CASSYDSKPYGYTF; cdr3_nt: TGTGCCAGCAGTTACGACAGTAAACCTTATGGCTACACCTTC
clone_size: NA; v_call: TRBV7-2; d_call: TRBD2; j_call: TRBJ2-1; cdr3_aa: CASTRAAGADEQFF; cdr3_nt: TGTGCCAGCACACGAGCGGCGGGAGCGGATGAGCAGTTCTTC
clone_size: NA; v_call: TRBV7-9; d_call: TRBD1; j_call: TRBJ2-7; cdr3_aa: CASSLQAGGIYEQYF; cdr3_nt: TGTGCCAGCAGCCTGCAGGCAGGGGGCATCTACGAGCAGTACTTC
clone_size: once; v_call: TRBV18; d_call: NA; j_call: TRBJ1-1; cdr3_aa: CASSPIVDTEAFF; cdr3_nt: TGTGCCAGCTCACCGATCGTTGACACTGAAGCTTTCTTT
clone_size: NA; v_call: TRBV18; d_call: NA; j_call: TRBJ2-5; cdr3_aa: CASSPEETQYF; cdr3_nt: TGTGCCAGCTCACCGGAGGAGACCCAGTACTTC
clone_size: NA; v_call: TRBV19; d_call: NA; j_call: TRBJ2-2; cdr3_aa: CASSMGGAGELFF; cdr3_nt: TGTGCCAGTAGTATGGGGGGTGCCGGGGAGCTGTTTTTT
clone_size: NA; v_call: TRBV27; d_call: NA; j_call: TRBJ1-1; cdr3_aa: CASSLWSGENTEAFF; cdr3_nt: TGTGCCAGCAGTTTATGGTCAGGGGAGAACACTGAAGCTTTCTTT
clone_size: NA; v_call: TRBV5-1; d_call: NA; j_call: TRBJ2-7; cdr3_aa: CASSLAASYEQYF; cdr3_nt: TGCGCCAGCAGCTTGGCAGCCTCCTACGAGCAGTACTTC
clone_size: NA; v_call: TRBV30; d_call: NA; j_call: TRBJ1-2; cdr3_aa: CAWTGDNYGYTF; cdr3_nt: TGTGCCTGGACAGGGGATAACTATGGCTACACCTTC
clone_size: once; v_call: TRBV25-1; d_call: TRBD2; j_call: TRBJ2-5; cdr3_aa: CASSEWGTSGGFAETQYF; cdr3_nt: TGTGCCAGCAGTGAATGGGGGACTAGCGGGGGGTTTGCGGAGACCCAGTACTTC
clone_size: NA; v_call: TRBV29-1; d_call: TRBD1; j_call: TRBJ1-1; cdr3_aa: CSVRQGSDTTEAFF; cdr3_nt: TGCAGCGTTAGACAGGGATCAGACACCACTGAAGCTTTCTTT
clone_size: NA; v_call: TRBV19; d_call: TRBD2; j_call: TRBJ2-1; cdr3_aa: CASSIGGLAGVEEQFF; cdr3_nt: TGTGCCAGTAGTATAGGTGGGCTAGCGGGAGTGGAGGAGCAGTTCTTC
clone_size: NA; v_call: TRBV4-1; d_call: NA; j_call: TRBJ1-6; cdr3_aa: CASSQQNFNSPLHF; cdr3_nt: TGCGCCAGCAGCCAACAGAACTTTAATTCACCCCTCCACTTT
clone_size: NA; v_call: TRBV10-1; d_call: TRBD1; j_call: TRBJ2-7; cdr3_aa: CASSAGTGATYEQYF; cdr3_nt: TGCGCCAGCAGTGCCGGGACAGGGGCTACCTACGAGCAGTACTTC
clone_size: NA; v_call: TRBV27; d_call: NA; j_call: TRBJ2-2; cdr3_aa: CASSLLNTGELFF; cdr3_nt: TGTGCCAGCAGCCTACTCAACACCGGGGAGCTGTTTTTT